This TCR beta chain was sequenced during a study of cytomegalovirus exposure and HLA in healthy donors (dated by TCRdb to 2017 to 2019). In the study overall: According to an earlier analysis of 587 of the donors, some 180 million T cells yielded some 110 million unique TCR beta sequences and approximately 300 Gb of sequence data. Alongside the repertoire data, information on donor age, sex, ethnicity and CMV serostatus was compiled. The study aimed to test whether signatures of past pathogen exposure could be identified by cataloging public T cell receptors. The genetic ancestry cluster associated with self-reported Caucasian donors included about 81% of the roughly 360 genotyped donors. An early release that covered around 590 HLA-typed donors contained approximately 300 gigabases of sequencing data and tens of millions of unique TCR sequences. Typing coverage differed by locus: A, B, C, DRB1 and DQB1 were typed in roughly 620-630 donors, DQA1 in 522, DPA1 in approximately 600, and DPB1 in just under 480. HLA typing included class I and class II loci at four-digit resolution. Genome-wide SNP genotypes for about three fifths of the roughly 700 donors were used in a later genetic analysis, which treated that subset as a discovery cohort. To decide whether each TCR beta V gene segment behaved as functional or pseudogenic, an earlier analysis of some 600 of the donors relied on high-throughput TCR beta sequencing. Along with the roughly 670-subject first cohort, a separate validation cohort of around 110 different subjects was used. The later analysis used no new phenotypic data to find candidate immune exposures, relying instead on TCR beta sequences and their occurrence across donors. On average, around 240,000 unique TCR beta nucleotide sequences were sequenced per donor among 300 to 500 genotyped donors of the cohort, with around 19% of those sequences being non-productive. Because of strong linkage in the cohort, roughly five DR-DQ haplotypes were treated as single units for association and clustering. High-throughput TCR immunosequencing, statistical association of individual TCRs with disease status, and machine learning were combined to predict cytomegalovirus infection status. The study used immunosequencing to profile the T cell repertoires of approximately 650 subjects and linked those repertoires to cytomegalovirus serostatus. In a later analysis, previously published TCR beta repertoires from several hundred donors were re-analyzed and high-resolution HLA genotyping was added so that TCR occurrence patterns could be studied. Every discovery cohort repertoire had been produced on one sequencing platform. Study-level results and caveats: Compared with equally common non-associated chains, HLA-associated TCR beta chains in a later analysis were more clonally expanded and had lower generation probabilities. A total of about 180 TCR beta chains were listed by the study as associated with cytomegalovirus. Because the 87-base-pair reads could not distinguish some IMGT-functional V segments, including TRBV6-2 and TRBV6-3, those segments were excluded. A cluster of highly shared sequence variants was judged likely to represent a technical artifact of the sequencing pipeline. Because some donors lacked HLA typing at each locus, the association tests relied only on the typed subset. An association between a missense DCLRE1C variant and V-gene and J-gene trimming of TCR beta chains was found in a later genetic analysis and replicated in an independent cohort. When HLA alleles, especially DR and DQ, strongly co-occurred, attributing TCR associations to individual alleles was difficult. Sequencing depth was assumed to be roughly uniform across donors in the presence/absence analyses, though that assumption may not hold. In a later genetic analysis, fewer N-insertions in productive TCRs were reported among donors in an Asian-associated ancestry cluster than the 666-donor mean. Correlated functional status among segregating V segments might be attributable to linkage disequilibrium, but an unknown experimental factor could not be ruled out. A further reported finding was that TCR beta sequences accurately predicted the HLA-A and HLA-B alleles for most subjects in the first cohort. In a later analysis, the rate of TCR association differed among HLA loci, with DRB1 alleles having the most associated TCRs and HLA-C alleles having the fewest. In vitro tests confirmed that a few of the cytomegalovirus-associated TCR beta chains recognize cytomegalovirus antigens. Broadly in line with IMGT annotations, most TCR beta V segments showed up in productive rearrangements about 87% or about 30% of the time in an earlier analysis of some 590 of the donors. In a later analysis, most CMV-associated TCR beta chains were found to appear HLA-restricted, with HLA associations seemingly driven largely by CMV exposure. In a later analysis, several top co-occurrence clusters were reported to appear linked to parvovirus B19, influenza, CMV and Epstein-Barr virus. Cytomegalovirus status was reported to be diagnosed by the classifier with high specificity and sensitivity in both the original and validation cohorts. Across donors, most TCR sequences were observed very rarely, whereas some public TCRs were present in many individuals. Because counts were too low, seventeen rarely observed V segments, including chromosome 9 orphons, were excluded from the earlier analysis of several hundred of the donors. The only immune exposure information available for the cohort was CMV serostatus. The cohort was sequenced for TCR beta chains only, and without alpha or paired-chain data the features that could be detected were limited. It was suggested by the authors that the approach could potentially be generalized to other disease states and immunological phenotypes. In a later analysis, some 18,000 TCR beta sequences were associated with specific HLA alleles at a false discovery rate of 0.05.

The method behind the library was the immunoSEQ multiplex PCR assay. The multiplex PCR relied on a mix of 60 forward primers for TCR Vbeta segments and 13 reverse primers for TCR Jbeta segments. Amplification of the CDR3 region of rearranged TCR beta genes was performed with a multiplex PCR assay on genomic DNA. Amplified TCR beta libraries were sequenced as 87-base-pair reads on the Illumina HiSeq System. Regarding the original processing steps: A later analysis tallied 80 million to 95 million unique TCR beta chains across the 666 repertoires, and some 10 million of those chains were shared by two or more donors. To remove PCR and sequencing errors, raw reads were error-corrected and collapsed into unique sequences using a nearest-neighbor algorithm that merged closely related sequences. To assign V, D and J gene segments, CDR3 sequences were aligned to IMGT reference sequences. Each retained sequence needed at least a six-nucleotide match to both a V gene segment and a J gene segment. A rearrangement was called productive if the CDR3 had no stop codons and remained in frame with V and J, and every other rearrangement was called non-productive. CDR3 was defined by IMGT convention, running from the second conserved V-encoded cysteine to the conserved J-encoded phenylalanine. The earlier analysis of 587 of the donors excluded sequences that lacked an unambiguous match to a single V gene segment. In an earlier analysis of 587 of the donors, a V segment was called functional when productive rearrangements were above 56.7%, and segregating when the standard deviation between donors exceeded 5%. A statistical classification framework was built for diagnosing cytomegalovirus status from the catalog of TCR beta chain sequences. A later analysis assigned V and J genes by comparing TCR nucleotide sequences with IMGT/GENE-DB human TR gene sequences. A later analysis assigned CDR3 sequences and most-parsimonious VDJ recombination scenarios with the TCRdist pipeline. In a later analysis, each TCR beta chain was defined by its CDR3 amino acid sequence together with its V-gene family, and reads lacking a unique V-gene family were excluded. As a way to deal with suspected cross-contamination and a sequencing artifact, a later analysis dropped roughly 620 nucleotide sequences that were highly shared and had low generation probability. For each public chain, a later analysis derived a clonal expansion index from normalized ranks of inferred template counts within each repertoire. In a later analysis, generation probabilities were computed with a VDJ recombination model fitted to out-of-frame rearrangements, and the resulting probabilities were checked against IGoR. In a later analysis, hypergeometric tests were used to score TCR-TCR, TCR-HLA and TCR-CMV co-occurrence, with a repertoire-size bias correction applied to TCR pairs. False discovery rates were estimated in a later analysis by permuting HLA or CMV assignments 20 times. A later analysis grouped co-occurring TCRs with DBSCAN, adding TCRdist sequence similarity when clustering within HLA-allele-positive subsets. Repertoires with fewer than 30,000 or more than 120,000 public chains, plus five repertoires with anomalous nucleotide sharing, were excluded from co-occurrence clustering. The table was pulled from immuneACCESS by TCRdb, which kept in-frame rearrangements only. Such tables lose some clones; where checked, under half of the loss comes from unresolved V genes, and the rest has no known cause. Clonal size and the V and J genes are those of that table, whereas D and trimming came from the DNA. Present in this sample are roughly 230,000 clones, roughly 91% of which were seen just once. The ten largest make up around 1.7% of the sample.

The cohort consisted of more than 650 healthy bone marrow donors. At the time of sampling, every cohort member was nominally healthy, though immune exposures that went unrecorded were likely present. The donor tested CMV seronegative and was one of the 352 seronegative cohort members. Each donor provided a peripheral blood sample, and peripheral blood mononuclear cells were used for TCR beta sequencing. The Qiagen DNeasy Blood Extraction Kit was used to extract genomic DNA from the blood cell samples. The CDR3, cysteine through phenylalanine, is 13 amino acids long. The sequence is cut down to CDR3 DNA, 39 bases in frame from base 1. CDR1 MNHNS and CDR2 SASEGT were looked up in the germline V gene. V is cut by 5 bases and J by 7 bases, and the space between the germline ends is 14 bases. Comments on this clone: This clone's antigen is unknown. Per-base quality was not reported, and no clone a single base away is much larger than it.

The V gene is TRBV6-1 and the J gene is TRBJ2-5, with the D gene not clear enough to name. The clonotype comes from a girl aged 2 to 10 in good health and CMV-seronegative. The specimen sequenced was PBMCs. The CDR3 corresponds to CASSLPQARTQYF. The sequence in DNA is TGTGCCAGCAGTCTCCCCCAGGCGAGGACCCAGTACTTC.